The clone carrying this T cell receptor (beta chain) was detected a few times. Its antigen is unidentified. These data come from a study of cytomegalovirus exposure and HLA in healthy donors. Study outcomes and limitations: A classifier reportedly called cytomegalovirus status with high sensitivity and specificity. The authors confirmed in vitro that three CMV-associated chains were specific for CMV antigens. There were several of the most significant clusters that appeared linked to common viral pathogens in a later analysis. Analyses of presence and absence presupposed an approximately uniform sequencing depth across donors.

PCR employed 60 Vbeta and 13 Jbeta primers. Method: immunoSEQ multiplex PCR; TCRdb's copy keeps in-frame clones and lacks some. The data hold 150,000 or so clones, with roughly 80% observed a single time. The germline V gene has CDR1 SEHNR and CDR2 FQNEAQ (reference sequence). The V end was cut by 5 bases, the J end by 0 bases, with 4 bases between. This CDR3 is built from 12 residues. Sequenced sample: PBMCs. V usage is TRBV7-9 and J usage is TRBJ1-2; D is unresolved. This receptor was obtained from a woman in her twenties or thirties in good health and CMV-seronegative. CDR3 nucleotide sequence: TGTGCCAGCAGCGACACTAACTATGGCTACACCTTC. It codes for CASSDTNYGYTF. The variable domain in full, with the rest retrieved from reference TRBV7-9 and TRBJ1-2, is DTGVSQNPRHKITKRGQNVTFRCDPISEHNRLYWYRQTLGQGPEFLTYFQNEAQLEKSRLLSDRFSAERPKGSFSTLEIQRTEQGDSAMYLCASSDTNYGYTFGSGTRLTVV.